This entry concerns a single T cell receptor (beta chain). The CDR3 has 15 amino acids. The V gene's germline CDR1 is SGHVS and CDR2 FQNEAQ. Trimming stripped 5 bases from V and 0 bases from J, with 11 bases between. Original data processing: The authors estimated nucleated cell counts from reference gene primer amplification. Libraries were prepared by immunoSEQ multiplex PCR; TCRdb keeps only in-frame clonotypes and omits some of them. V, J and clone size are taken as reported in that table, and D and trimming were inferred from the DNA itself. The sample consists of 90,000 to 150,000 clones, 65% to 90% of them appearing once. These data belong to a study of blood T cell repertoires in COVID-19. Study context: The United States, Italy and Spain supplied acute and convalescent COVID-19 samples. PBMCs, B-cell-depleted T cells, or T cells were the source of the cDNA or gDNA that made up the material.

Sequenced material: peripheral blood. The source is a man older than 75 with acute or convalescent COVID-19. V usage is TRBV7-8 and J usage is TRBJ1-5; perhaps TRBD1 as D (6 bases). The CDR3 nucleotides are TGTGCCAGCAGCCCGACAGGCCATAGCAATCAGCCCCAGCATTTT. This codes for CASSPTGHSNQPQHF.